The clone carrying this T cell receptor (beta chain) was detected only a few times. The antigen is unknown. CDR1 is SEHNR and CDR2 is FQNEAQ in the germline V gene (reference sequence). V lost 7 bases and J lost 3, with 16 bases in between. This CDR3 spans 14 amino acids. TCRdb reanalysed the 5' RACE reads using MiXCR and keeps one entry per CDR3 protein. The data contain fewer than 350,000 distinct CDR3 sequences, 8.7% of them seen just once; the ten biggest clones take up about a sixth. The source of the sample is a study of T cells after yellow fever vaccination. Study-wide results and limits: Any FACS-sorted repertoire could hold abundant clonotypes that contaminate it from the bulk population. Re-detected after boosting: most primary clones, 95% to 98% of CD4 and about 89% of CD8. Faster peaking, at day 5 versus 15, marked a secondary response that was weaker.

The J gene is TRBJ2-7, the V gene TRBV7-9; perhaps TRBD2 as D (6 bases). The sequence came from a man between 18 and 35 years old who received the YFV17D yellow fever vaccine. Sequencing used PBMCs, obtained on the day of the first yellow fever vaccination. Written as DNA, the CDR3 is TGTGCCAGCAACCCGCCAGGGACTTTCTACGAGCAGTACTTC. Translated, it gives CASNPPGTFYEQYF.